This T cell receptor beta chain appears in the sequencing data of a study of identical twins' blood T cells. On this clonotype: Antigen: not known.

TCRdb itself ran the 5' RACE reads through MiXCR, one entry per CDR3 protein. The sample carries fewer than 450,000 distinct CDR3 sequences, more than 25% recorded once. Broader study findings: Shared environment remains a possible cause of twin similarity.

CDR3 length equals 15 residues. The germline V gene encodes CDR1 ENHRY and CDR2 SYGVKD. Trimming took 0 bases from V and 0 from J, leaving 6 bases between them. The sample consisted of PBMCs. V usage is TRBV10-3 and J usage is TRBJ2-1; no firm D call. The receptor was isolated from a woman aged 18 to 55 in good health. CDR3 DNA sequence: TGTGCCATCAGTGAGTCAGGTAGCTCCTACAATGAGCAGTTCTTC. Amino acid sequence: CAISESGSSYNEQFF.